The rows below give T cell receptor beta chains drawn from one sample of a study of CXCR3-negative and CXCR3-positive naive CD8 T cells. Using the 5' RACE reads, TCRdb records one entry per CDR3 protein without DNA. This sample's clone table lists 55,000 to 75,000 distinct CDR3 sequences. Sequenced sample: naive CXCR3+ CD8+ T cells from blood. The origin of the receptors is a human donor in good health. Some clones in this sample may be carry-over from other donors' samples. Both conserved end residues are part of each CDR3. The order of the fields is CDR3 protein, J gene, V gene.

CDR3aa: CASRATGKFYEQYF
j_gene: TRBJ2-7
v_gene: TRBV12-3/TRBV12-4

CDR3aa: CASSFDRKYEQYF
j_gene: TRBJ2-7
v_gene: TRBV27

CDR3aa: CASDDYNEQFF
j_gene: TRBJ2-1
v_gene: TRBV6-2/TRBV6-3

CDR3aa: CATSRDLQGAPGNTIYF
j_gene: TRBJ1-3
v_gene: TRBV15

CDR3aa: CASSLLATDDKETQYF
j_gene: TRBJ2-5
v_gene: TRBV28

CDR3aa: CASSWEGDEQYF
j_gene: TRBJ2-7
v_gene: TRBV7-2

CDR3aa: CASSPGNNEQFF
j_gene: TRBJ2-1
v_gene: TRBV12-3/TRBV12-4

CDR3aa: CASSLDPPSGVTTDTQYF
j_gene: TRBJ2-3
v_gene: TRBV11-2

CDR3aa: CAISESWLAGDSYNEQFF
j_gene: TRBJ2-1
v_gene: TRBV10-3

CDR3aa: CASSLTGPTDTQYF
j_gene: TRBJ2-3
v_gene: TRBV7-8